This record covers a single TCR beta chain. The table lists this clonotype with many counts. The specificity of this receptor is unknown. Per-base quality was not reported, and no clone a single base away is much larger than it. For sequencing, an Illumina NovaSeq 6000 was employed. TCR cDNA was synthesized by 5'RACE template switching, through which a universal primer site and unique molecular identifiers were introduced. Priming for cDNA synthesis came from both the TCR alpha and TCR beta constant segments. Two PCR steps were used to amplify libraries, with sample barcodes and sequencing adapters being added in the second step. Sequencing of libraries was done on Illumina HiSeq 2500 (2x100 bp) or NovaSeq (2x150 bp). Concerning the study's data processing: MIGEC was used to demultiplex reads and collapse the reads into UMI consensus sequences, and MiXCR was used for V(D)J alignment. Vaccine-responding clonotypes were identified with edgeR using replicate PBMC samples, with FDR below 0.01 and a log2 fold change above 5 up to day 15 being required. Each bulk clonotype was labeled CD4 or CD8 based on which sequenced repertoire, CD4 or CD8, contained the clonotype at higher abundance. TCRdb itself trimmed the public reads at Q25 with fastp, ran MiXCR and retained productive beta chains. Every entry covers one CDR3 protein and lists the most common genes and DNA from its rows. The authors' filters were not applied to this entry. The sample has approximately 250,000 distinct CDR3 sequences on record, roughly 5.2% of them singletons. The ten largest make up about 3.5% of the sample.

Trimming takes 6 bases from V and 0 bases from J, and the germline ends sit 11 bases apart. From its cysteine to its phenylalanine, the CDR3 spans 15 amino acids. The kept DNA is CDR3 alone, 45 bases in frame from the first base. CDR1 and CDR2, per the germline V gene, are MNHEY and SVGAGI. The data were taken from a study of T cells after yellow fever vaccination (dated by TCRdb to about 2019). With respect to the entire study: Libraries from fractions with low cell numbers were prepared with the SMART-Seq v4 Ultra Low Input RNA kit. To follow T-cell clones before and after primary and booster YFV17D yellow fever vaccination, bulk TCR alpha and beta repertoires were sequenced over time. Blood was collected at multiple timepoints before and after primary and secondary immunization, and bulk PBMC replicates and cell subsets were isolated. The cohort comprised two healthy male donors, one aged 18 to 30 and one aged 30 to 40 years.

What the treatment or condition label conveys for this sample: live attenuated yellow fever vaccine strain. PBMCs were isolated from peripheral blood using a standard Ficoll-Paque protocol. Dynabeads CD4 and CD8 positive selection kits were used to isolate CD4 and CD8 T-cell fractions. TriZol was used to extract RNA from bulk PBMCs, CD4 and CD8 fractions, and dextramer-positive and dextramer-negative fractions. Beyond this particular receptor, the publication reports: A small fraction of clonotypes appeared in both the CD4 and CD8 compartments, likely as a result of convergent recombination. After the booster, most of the clones that had expanded following primary vaccination were detected again (roughly 97% of CD4 and roughly 90% of CD8), which suggests that memory was broadly maintained. Only two donors were included in the study, so the extent to which the findings can be generalized is limited. Compared with the primary T-cell response, the secondary T-cell response was weaker but faster, peaking on day 5 rather than day 15. FACS-sorted repertoires could contain abundant contaminating clonotypes from the bulk population, so computational filtering was required.

The sequence is built from TRBV6-5 and TRBJ2-2, with no confidently assigned D gene. This TCR was recovered from a man aged 18 to 30 who received the YFV17D yellow fever vaccine. The sequencing here drew on CD4+ T cells sorted from PBMCs, taken on the day of the yellow fever booster vaccination. Here the CDR3 is given as CASSPGGPNTGELFF. The DNA sequence reads TGTGCCAGCAGCCCCGGCGGACCGAACACCGGGGAGCTGTTTTTT.